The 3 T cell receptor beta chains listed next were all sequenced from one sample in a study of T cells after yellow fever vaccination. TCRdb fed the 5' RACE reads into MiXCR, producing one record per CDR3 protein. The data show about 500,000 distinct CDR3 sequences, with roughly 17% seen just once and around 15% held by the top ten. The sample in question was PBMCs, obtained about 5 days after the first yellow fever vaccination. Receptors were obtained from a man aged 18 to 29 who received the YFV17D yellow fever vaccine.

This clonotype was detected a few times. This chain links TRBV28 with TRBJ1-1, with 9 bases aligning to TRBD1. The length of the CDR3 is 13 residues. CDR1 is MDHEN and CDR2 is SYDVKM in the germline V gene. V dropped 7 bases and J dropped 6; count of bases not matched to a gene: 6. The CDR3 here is CASKQGAISEAFF. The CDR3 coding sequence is TGTGCCAGCAAACAGGGGGCTATCTCTGAAGCTTTCTTT.

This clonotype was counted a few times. The CDR3, as DNA: TGCAGTGCTACTACTAGCGGGGGCCAAGATACGCAGTATTTT. Its protein product is CSATTSGGQDTQYF. This chain joins TRBV20-1 and TRBJ2-3, with TRBD2 matching 11 bases. The CDR3 is 14 amino acids. The germline V gene has CDR1 DFQATT and CDR2 SNEGSKA (reference sequence). V was pared by 4 bases and J by 5 bases, with 5 bases of the junction left unmatched.

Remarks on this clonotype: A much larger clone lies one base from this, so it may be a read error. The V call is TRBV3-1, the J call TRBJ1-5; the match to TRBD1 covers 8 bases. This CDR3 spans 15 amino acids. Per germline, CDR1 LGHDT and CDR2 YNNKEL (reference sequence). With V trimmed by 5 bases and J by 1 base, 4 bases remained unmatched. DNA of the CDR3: TGTGCCAGCAGCAAACAGGGGGGGAGCAATCAGCCCCAGCATTTT. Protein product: CASSKQGGSNQPQHF.